This entry features one T cell receptor (beta chain) sequence. This sample was taken from a study of blood T cell repertoires in COVID-19. Study in general: T cells, B-cell-depleted T cells, or PBMCs provided the cDNA or gDNA that served as material.

Data came from immunoSEQ multiplex PCR; TCRdb stores just in-frame clones and leaves some out. The sample consists of roughly 100,000 clones, 75% to 90% of them appearing once. Germline-derived CDR1 and CDR2 are LNHDA and SQIVND (reference sequence). This CDR3 region has 14 residues. Trimming left V 7 bases short and J 5 bases short, with 15 bases between. Sequenced: peripheral blood. The rearrangement links TRBV19 to TRBJ1-5, with D possibly being TRBD1 (5 bases). The receptor's source is a woman of 80 years or more with active or convalescent COVID-19. CDR3 nucleotide sequence: TGTGCCAGTAAGATCCTGACAGCCCATCAGCCCCAGCATTTT. This sequence encodes CASKILTAHQPQHF.